The sample holds one count of the clone carrying this T cell receptor beta chain. Antigen unknown. These data come from a study of T cell repertoires and HLA-DP antigens. Study context: One stimulator alloantigen differed from self by one groove amino acid; the other by ten. A couple of male donors and one female donor spanned ages 18-to-29 through 60-to-69. Study findings and constraints: Total CD4+ responders were stimulated by HeLa antigen-presenting cells.

For pre-culture CD4+ samples, the target was 200,000 to 250,000 T cell genomes. The data were produced by immunoSEQ multiplex PCR, yet TCRdb's version contains in-frame clones alone and is incomplete. The repertoire holds about 89,000 clones, with approximately 86% as singletons. The V end lost 5 bases, the J end lost 0 bases, and 20 bases lay between the germline ends. The CDR3 is made up of 18 amino acids. The germline V gene encodes CDR1 SGHVS and CDR2 FQNEAQ. The J gene is TRBJ2-1, the V gene TRBV7-8; either TRBD1 or TRBD2 may fit D (5 bases each). The source of this sequence is a man over 45 in good health and CMV-seronegative. Sequences were obtained from CD4+ T cells from PBMCs. In nucleotides, the CDR3 is TGTGCCAGCAGCCGACGGGGTAGACAGACTGACTCCTACAATGAGCAGTTCTTC. This sequence encodes CASSRRGRQTDSYNEQFF.